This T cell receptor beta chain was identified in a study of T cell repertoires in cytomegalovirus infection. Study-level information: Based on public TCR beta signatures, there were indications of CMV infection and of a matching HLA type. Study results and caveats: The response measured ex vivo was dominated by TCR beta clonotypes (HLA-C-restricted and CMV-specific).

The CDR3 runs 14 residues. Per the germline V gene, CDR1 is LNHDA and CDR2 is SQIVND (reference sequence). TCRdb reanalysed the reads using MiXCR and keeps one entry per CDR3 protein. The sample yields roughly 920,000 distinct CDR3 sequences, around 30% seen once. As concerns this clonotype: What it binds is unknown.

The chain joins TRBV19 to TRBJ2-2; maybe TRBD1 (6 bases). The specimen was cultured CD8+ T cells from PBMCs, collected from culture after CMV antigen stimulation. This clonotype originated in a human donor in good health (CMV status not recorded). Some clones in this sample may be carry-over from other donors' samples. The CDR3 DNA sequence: TGTGTCAGCGAACAGGGTTCCGGGACCGGGGAGCTGTTTTTT. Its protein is CVSEQGSGTGELFF.